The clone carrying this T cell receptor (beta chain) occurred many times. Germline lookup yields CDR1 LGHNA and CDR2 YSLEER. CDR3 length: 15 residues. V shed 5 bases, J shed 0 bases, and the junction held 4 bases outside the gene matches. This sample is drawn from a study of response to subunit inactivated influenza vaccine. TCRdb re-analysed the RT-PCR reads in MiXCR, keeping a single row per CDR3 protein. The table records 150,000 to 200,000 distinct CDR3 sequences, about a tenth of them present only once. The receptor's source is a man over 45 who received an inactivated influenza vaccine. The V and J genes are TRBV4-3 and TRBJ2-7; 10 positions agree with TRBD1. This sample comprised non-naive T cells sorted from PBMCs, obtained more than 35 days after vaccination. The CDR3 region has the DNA TGCGCCAGCAGCTTAAGGACAGGGGGCTCCTACGAGCAGTACTTC. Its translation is CASSLRTGGSYEQYF.